The 24 T cell receptor beta chains below were found in one sample sequenced in a study of vaccination effects on CD4 cells after COVID-19. Antigens of these TCRs are unknown. Sequencing was performed with immunoSEQ multiplex PCR; in TCRdb, only in-frame clones are kept and a portion is missing. This table has 45,000 to 65,000 clones, roughly 80% appearing once. Antigen-specific CD4+ T cells were expanded (with viral peptide pools) by the ViraFEST assay ahead of sequencing. With roughly 10 days of culture completed, CD4+ T cells were isolated. Here the sequenced sample was CD4+ T cells from PBMCs cultured with HCoV-229E spike peptides, taken before COVID-19 vaccination. All receptors derive from a human donor who received a COVID-19 vaccine.

This chain links TRBV12-3 or TRBV12-4 with TRBJ1-2; no definite D call. The V and J ends lost 4 bases and 4 bases respectively, with 7 bases between them. CDR3 length: 12 residues. The CDR3 protein is CASSSDIYGYTF. The CDR3 coding sequence is TGTGCCAGCAGTTCAGACATCTATGGCTACACCTTC.

This chain links TRBV10-3 with TRBJ2-5; TRBD2 aligns across 7 bases. Looked up from germline, CDR1 is ENHRY and CDR2 is SYGVKD. This CDR3 spans 12 amino acids. V lost 10 bases and J lost 0; bases outside the gene matches: 2. The chain's CDR3 is CATTSNQETQYF. The CDR3 nucleotides read TGTGCCACGACTAGCAACCAAGAGACCCAGTACTTC.

This clone was counted a few times. The chain links TRBV3-1 (or the pseudogene TRBV3-2) to TRBJ2-2; D may be TRBD1 (6 bases). CDR1 is LGHDT, CDR2 YNNKEL, per germline (reference sequence). V lost 4 bases to trimming and J lost 6 bases, with 12 bases between them. The CDR3 is made up of 14 amino acids. The CDR3 DNA reads as TGTGCCAGCAGCCCCTCCCGACAGGCCGGGGAGCTGTTTTTT. Translation: CASSPSRQAGELFF.

The chain carries TRBV6-6 and TRBJ1-3; 8 bases are a match to TRBD1. Germline CDR1 and CDR2: MNHNY and SVGAGI (reference sequence). V lost 5 bases, J lost 1 base, and 4 bases stayed unmatched. This CDR3 has 15 amino acids. CDR3 protein: CASSRTGRSGNTIYF. DNA for the CDR3: TGTGCCAGCAGTAGGACAGGGAGGTCTGGAAACACCATATATTTT.

This clone has more than one count but fewer than ten. The chain combines TRBV11-2 with TRBJ2-1; perhaps TRBD2 as D (5 bases). The V and J ends lost 1 base and 6 bases respectively, with 10 bases between them. Germline V gene lookup returns CDR1 SGHAT and CDR2 FQNNGV. CDR3 length: 14 amino acids. Here the CDR3 reads CASSLVRAGNEQFF. CDR3 sequence (DNA): TGTGCCAGCAGCTTAGTGAGGGCGGGCAATGAGCAGTTCTTC.

The rearrangement joins TRBV4-3 to TRBJ1-3; no definite D call. The germline gives CDR1 LGHNA, CDR2 YSLEER. V was shortened by 0 bases and J by 0 bases, with 12 bases between the two germline ends. This CDR3 region has 17 residues. The CDR3 loop reads CASSQDFARVSGNTIYF. The CDR3 bases are TGCGCCAGCAGCCAAGATTTTGCACGGGTCTCTGGAAACACCATATATTTT.

There are a few counts of this clone. This chain uses TRBV2 with TRBJ1-4; possibly TRBD1 for D (5 bases). The CDR3 length is 14 residues. V lost 7 bases to trimming and J lost 4 bases, with 13 bases between them. Germline CDR1 SNHLY, CDR2 FYNNEI. CDR3 bases: TGTGCCAGCATCGAACAGGAGATTAATGAAAAACTGTTTTTT. Translating gives CASIEQEINEKLFF.

This clone was picked up one time. V is TRBV30 and J is TRBJ2-2; 12 bases map to TRBD1. Germline assignment: CDR1 GTSNPN and CDR2 SVGIG (reference sequence). This CDR3 has 14 residues. The trim removed 2 bases at V and 8 bases at J, leaving 3 bases unmatched. DNA for the CDR3: TGTGCCTGGAGTAGGGACAGGGGGCGGGGGGAGCTGTTTTTT. Translated, it gives CAWSRDRGRGELFF.

The J gene is TRBJ1-4, the V gene TRBV30, with D possibly being TRBD1 (6 bases). The V end lost 0 bases, the J end lost 15 bases, and 26 bases lay between the germline ends. Looked up from germline, CDR1 is GTSNPN and CDR2 is SVGIG (reference sequence). The CDR3 has 16 residues. The CDR3: CAWSVRGAQNNDVVFF. CDR3 nucleotides: TGTGCCTGGAGTGTACGGGGGGCCCAAAACAATGATGTGGTGTTTTTT.

The CDR3 DNA reads TGTGCCAGCAGCCAAGATCCGCCAGGGAACTATGGCTACACCTTC. Its translation: CASSQDPPGNYGYTF. This chain connects TRBV14 to TRBJ1-2; possible D gene TRBD1, 5 bases. Trimming removed 0 bases from V and 2 bases from J, with 10 bases in between. This CDR3 comprises 15 residues. Germline V gene lookup returns CDR1 SGHDN and CDR2 FVKESK.

The J gene is TRBJ1-2, the V gene TRBV5-5; D gene uncertain. The CDR3 consists of 15 residues. Germline V gene data show CDR1 as SGHKS and CDR2 as YYEKEE (reference sequence). The ends were cut back, 4 bases at V and 0 bases at J, with 13 bases in the middle. DNA of the CDR3: TGTGCCAGCAGCCCCCACAGTTGGGCTAACTATGGCTACACCTTC. It specifies CASSPHSWANYGYTF. Filled out from reference TRBV5-5 and TRBJ1-2, the complete variable domain reads DAGVTQSPTHLIKTRGQQVTLRCSPISGHKSVSWYQQVLGQGPQFIFQYYEKEERGRGNFPDRFSARQFPNYSSELNVNALLLGDSALYLCASSPHSWANYGYTFGSGTRLTVV.

The chain combines TRBV19 with TRBJ2-2; unclear D gene. The germline V gene has CDR1 LNHDA and CDR2 SQIVND (reference sequence). The ends were cut back, 10 bases at V and 1 base at J, with 22 bases in the middle. This CDR3 has 17 residues. This CDR3 reads CATKAGRADLNTGELFF. The CDR3 DNA follows: TGTGCCACCAAGGCCGGACGGGCTGACCTGAACACCGGGGAGCTGTTTTTT.

The chain uses TRBV7-8 and TRBJ2-5, with D unclear. CDR1 SGHVS and CDR2 FQNEAQ come from the germline V gene. The CDR3 extends over 14 amino acids. The V end lost 3 bases, the J end lost 5 bases, and 13 bases lay between the germline ends. This CDR3 is CASSLDPPTETQYF. Here the CDR3 DNA reads TGTGCCAGCAGCTTGGACCCCCCTACGGAGACCCAGTACTTC.

The chain couples TRBV6-6 to TRBJ1-3, with 7 bases aligning to TRBD1. This CDR3 is built from 15 residues. The germline V gene has CDR1 MNHNY and CDR2 SVGAGI (reference sequence). V lost 4 bases to trimming and J lost 16 bases; unmatched junction nucleotides: 19. CDR3 coding DNA: TGTGCCAGCAGTTTTTTGACAGGGTTATCGGCAGACCCTTATTTT. Encoded protein: CASSFLTGLSADPYF.

The chain is built from TRBV18 and TRBJ1-1; 7 bases line up with TRBD1. The CDR3 extends over 14 amino acids. The germline V gene has CDR1 KGHSH and CDR2 LQKENI. The junction had 8 bases not matched to a gene; V was cut back by 6 bases and J by 4 bases. CDR3 residues: CASSLTGMSTEAFF. The CDR3, as DNA: TGTGCCAGCTCGTTGACAGGGATGAGCACTGAAGCTTTCTTT.

The CDR3: CASSLVTGEETQYF. The DNA of the CDR3 is TGCGCCAGCAGCTTGGTAACAGGGGAAGAGACCCAGTACTTC. The chain carries TRBV5-1 and TRBJ2-5, with 7 nucleotides matching TRBD1. Germline V gives CDR1 SGHRS, CDR2 YFSETQ. The CDR3 length is 14 residues. V gave up 0 bases and J gave up 3 bases; unmatched junction bases: 2. Full variable domain (rest looked up from reference TRBV5-1 and TRBJ2-5): KAGVTQTPRYLIKTRGQQVTLSCSPISGHRSVSWYQQTPGQGLQFLFEYFSETQRNKGNFPGRFSGRQFSNSRSEMNVSTLELGDSALYLCASSLVTGEETQYFGPGTRLLVL.

The gene calls are TRBV9 and TRBJ1-3, with a possible D match to TRBD1 (5 bases). Germline-derived CDR1 and CDR2 are SGDLS and YYNGEE. CDR3 length equals 14 residues. Trimming left V 6 bases short and J 2 bases short, with 12 bases between. The CDR3 nucleotides are TGTGCCAGCACCCCTGGGACGACTGGAAACACCATATATTTT. This gives the protein CASTPGTTGNTIYF.

In this sample, this clone turned up once. V and J are TRBV14 and TRBJ2-3; TRBD2 matches at 10 bases. The germline CDR1 and CDR2 sequences are SGHDN and FVKESK. Trimming at V came to 1 base and at J to 3 bases, leaving 4 bases not matched to a gene. The CDR3 loop spans 16 amino acids. CDR3 coding DNA: TGTGCCAGCAGCCAAGTACTAGCGGGGCATACAGATACGCAGTATTTT. Translated, it gives CASSQVLAGHTDTQYF.

The chain is built from TRBV4-2 and TRBJ2-5, with D maybe TRBD1 (6 bases). V was pared by 0 bases and J by 10 bases, with 24 bases between. The CDR3 covers 17 residues. Germline-derived CDR1 and CDR2 are LGHNA and YNFKEQ. CDR3 bases: TGTGCCAGCAGCCAAGACCCCGGGACATCCGCGGTGAGCGGCCAGTACTTC. Encoded protein: CASSQDPGTSAVSGQYF.

This chain uses TRBV18 with TRBJ1-2, with D maybe TRBD1 (5 bases). Germline V gene lookup returns CDR1 KGHSH and CDR2 LQKENI. The CDR3 covers 15 residues. The germline V and J ends were trimmed by 7 bases and 0 bases, with 15 bases remaining between them. Here the CDR3 reads CASCLTRGANYGYTF. DNA of the CDR3: TGTGCCAGCTGTCTGACAAGGGGAGCTAACTATGGCTACACCTTC. The complete variable domain, with remaining parts taken from reference TRBV18 and TRBJ1-2, reads NAGVMQNPRHLVRRRGQEARLRCSPMKGHSHVYWYRQLPEEGLKFMVYLQKENIIDESGMPKERFSAEFPKEGPSILRIQQVVRGDSAAYFCASCLTRGANYGYTFGSGTRLTVV.

The chain recombines TRBV11-3 with TRBJ1-1; D is unclear. The CDR3 consists of 13 residues. The germline V gene has CDR1 SGHNT and CDR2 YENEEA. The V end was cut by 3 bases, the J end by 1 base, with 6 bases between. CDR3 amino acids: CASSFTGNTEAFF. The CDR3 nucleotides read TGTGCCAGCAGCTTTACGGGGAACACTGAAGCTTTCTTT. Supplemented by reference TRBV11-3 and TRBJ1-1, the full variable domain reads EAGVVQSPRYKIIEKKQPVAFWCNPISGHNTLYWYLQNLGQGPELLIRYENEEAVDDSQLPKDRFSAERLKGVDSTLKIQPAELGDSAVYLCASSFTGNTEAFFGQGTRLTVV.

This chain joins TRBV19 and TRBJ1-5; 10 bases fit TRBD1. Trimming removed 4 bases from V and 1 base from J; junction bases left unmatched: 1. The CDR3 length is 15 residues. Germline V gene data show CDR1 as LNHDA and CDR2 as SQIVND (reference sequence). The CDR3: CASSTDRGSNQPQHF. Written as DNA, the CDR3 is TGTGCCAGTAGTACGGACAGGGGGAGCAATCAGCCCCAGCATTTT. Filled out from reference TRBV19 and TRBJ1-5, the complete variable domain reads DGGITQSPKYLFRKEGQNVTLSCEQNLNHDAMYWYRQDPGQGLRLIYYSQIVNDFQKGDIAEGYSVSREKKESFPLTVTSAQKNPTAFYLCASSTDRGSNQPQHFGDGTRLSIL.

The V gene is TRBV19, the J gene TRBJ2-5; 9 bases line up with TRBD1. CDR1 and CDR2 (germline): LNHDA, SQIVND (reference sequence). Trimming removed 9 bases from V and 4 bases from J; junction bases left unmatched: 3. The length of the CDR3 is 12 residues. The CDR3 sequence: CASEDRGETQYF. CDR3 DNA sequence: TGTGCCAGCGAGGACAGGGGAGAGACCCAGTACTTC.

The chain couples TRBV4-3 to TRBJ1-2; 7 nucleotides align to TRBD1. V shed 3 bases, J shed 2 bases, and the junction held 3 bases outside the gene matches. Germline V gene sequence: CDR1 LGHNA, CDR2 YSLEER. This CDR3 has 14 residues. The CDR3 reads CASSHDRVNYGYTF. The DNA for the CDR3 is TGCGCCAGCAGCCACGACAGGGTCAACTATGGCTACACCTTC.